This T cell receptor beta chain was recovered during a study of blood T cell repertoires in COVID-19. The data were produced by immunoSEQ multiplex PCR, yet TCRdb's version contains in-frame clones alone and is incomplete. The table has about 68,000 clones, roughly 84% seen once; the top ten hold around 9.5%. This clone was detected only once. This sequence originates from a man in his fifties or sixties with active COVID-19. The sample was peripheral blood.

CDR3 sequence (DNA): TGTGCCAGCACCCTGAGGCTCGCCTACGAGCAGTACTTC. Encoded protein: CASTLRLAYEQYF. The chain couples TRBV7-8 to TRBJ2-7; D remains ambiguous. The CDR3 loop spans 13 amino acids. Germline V gives CDR1 SGHVS, CDR2 FQNEAQ. Between the trimmed V and J ends, which lost 7 bases and 2 bases, there was a span of 12 bases.